This paragraph reports one T cell receptor (beta chain). Its antigen is undetermined. The naive CD8 population came from CD45RO-negative cells selected for CCR7, without terminally differentiated effector memory CD45RA+ cells. The data originate from a study of shared clonotypes between healthy human individuals. General observations from the study: Clonotype sharing among donors was expected to depend on sequencing depth.

The V end lost 2 bases, the J end lost 7 bases, and 14 bases lay between the germline ends. CDR3 size: 15 residues. CDR1 and CDR2 from the germline V gene are LNHDA and SQIVND (reference sequence). The method was immunoSEQ multiplex PCR; TCRdb's version includes in-frame clones alone and lacks a portion of them. The sample lists just over 2,000,000 clones, approximately 94% seen once, with about 1.1% in the top ten. The specimen sequenced was naive CD8+ T cells sorted from blood. The sequence derives from a man aged 18-30 years in good health. The chain employs TRBV19 and TRBJ2-2; weak D call: TRBD1 (5 bases). The CDR3: CASSINWQGNGELFF. For the CDR3, the DNA is TGTGCCAGTAGTATAAACTGGCAGGGTAACGGGGAGCTGTTTTTT.